Below, 28 T cell receptor beta chains from the same sample are listed, as sequenced in a study of T-cell memory formation after mild COVID-19. TCRdb re-called the 5' RACE reads with MiXCR, one entry per CDR3 protein. Here the sample spans around 50,000 distinct CDR3 sequences, about 12% being singletons. The sample taken for sequencing was PBMCs or a T cell subset sorted from them (not recorded which). The receptors here all came from a man between 18 and 35 years old who had mild COVID-19 (a few samples of this study predate the infection). Cell type and time point are not known.

CDR3 sequence reads: CASSYSGAGPEIAIQYF. The CDR3 DNA follows: TGTGCCAGCAGTTACTCGGGGGCGGGCCCCGAGATCGCCATTCAGTACTTC. The rearrangement joins TRBV6-5 to TRBJ2-4; D is possibly TRBD1 (6 bases). The CDR3 totals 17 residues. V gave up 0 bases and J gave up 9 bases, with 21 bases separating them. The germline V gene has CDR1 MNHEY and CDR2 SVGAGI.

This clonotype was detected a few times. This chain uses TRBV4-2 with TRBJ2-5; the D gene is possibly TRBD2 (5 bases). The CDR3 totals 14 residues. V was clipped by 2 bases and J by 2 bases, with 9 bases between them. Germline V gene data show CDR1 as LGHNA and CDR2 as YNFKEQ. CDR3 sequence (DNA): TGTGCCAGCAGCCAATCGGACTTTCAAGAGACCCAGTACTTC. Translated, it gives CASSQSDFQETQYF.

This clonotype was observed a few times. V gene TRBV5-6 combines with J gene TRBJ1-1; D may be TRBD1 (6 bases). Germline loops: CDR1 SGHDT, CDR2 YYEEEE. Trimming left V 4 bases short and J 4 bases short, with 20 bases between. This CDR3 has 16 residues. The CDR3 sequence: CASSRWGALSGTEAFF. CDR3 bases: TGTGCCAGCAGCCGGTGGGGGGCGCTTAGTGGCACTGAAGCTTTCTTT.

This clonotype was detected a few times. CDR3 in DNA: TGTGCCAGCAGTGAAGGAGAAGGGGCCGGGCACGCTGAAGCTTTCTTT. It specifies CASSEGEGAGHAEAFF. The chain has TRBV6-4 and TRBJ1-1, with D possibly matching TRBD1 (5 bases). V lost 3 bases, J lost 6 bases, and 20 bases lay in between. This CDR3 has 16 residues. Looked up from germline, CDR1 is MRHNA and CDR2 is SNTAGT.

This clonotype was found many times. This chain uses TRBV7-3 with TRBJ2-7, with a tentative D call TRBD2 (6 bases). The CDR3 runs 19 residues. The V gene lost 4 bases and the J gene lost 2 bases, with 27 bases spanning the gap. The germline V gene has CDR1 SGHTA and CDR2 FQGTGA. Here the CDR3 DNA reads TGTGCCAGCAGCTCACAAACCCGCCTGGCTAGCGAAGTCACCTACGAGCAGTACGTC. Residues: CASSSQTRLASEVTYEQYV.

This rearrangement joins TRBV19 to TRBJ2-5; TRBD2 matches 7 bases. Looked up from germline, CDR1 is LNHDA and CDR2 is SQIVND (reference sequence). V was clipped by 5 bases and J by 5 bases; unmatched bases: 8. This CDR3 contains 14 residues. Here the CDR3 reads CASSGLGGGETQYF. The CDR3, as DNA: TGTGCCAGTAGTGGACTAGGCGGAGGGGAGACCCAGTACTTC.

This clonotype was observed at least ten times. V gene TRBV2 combines with J gene TRBJ1-1; D unresolved. V was shortened by 6 bases and J by 1 base, with 3 bases between the two germline ends. The germline V gene encodes CDR1 SNHLY and CDR2 FYNNEI. This CDR3 is built from 11 residues. The CDR3 DNA is TGTGCCAGCAGGGAGAACACTGAAGCTTTCTTT. The encoded protein is CASRENTEAFF.

The chain recombines TRBV4-1 with TRBJ2-2, with D perhaps TRBD2 (5 bases). This CDR3 region has 17 residues. CDR1 is MGHRA and CDR2 is YSYEKL in the germline V gene. The ends were cut back, 4 bases at V and 5 bases at J, with 20 bases in the middle. CDR3 nucleotide sequence: TGCGCCAGCAGCCCGACCCAGGTTCGGACTTGGACCGGGGAGCTGTTTTTT. Its protein product is CASSPTQVRTWTGELFF.

This clonotype was observed a handful of times. The chain carries TRBV10-1 and TRBJ2-5, with D uncertain. The length of the CDR3 is 13 residues. V gave up 2 bases and J gave up 0 bases, with 4 bases separating them. CDR1 is WNHNN and CDR2 is SYGVQD in the germline V gene (reference sequence). The CDR3 region has the DNA TGCGCCAGCAGTGAGCAGTACCAAGAGACCCAGTACTTC. The encoded protein is CASSEQYQETQYF.

This clonotype showed up just a few times. This chain connects TRBV7-9 to TRBJ2-3; possibly TRBD1 or TRBD2 for D (6 bases each). Trimming removed 1 base from V and 6 bases from J, with 20 bases in between. The CDR3 consists of 17 residues. Germline V gene data show CDR1 as SEHNR and CDR2 as FQNEAQ (reference sequence). The CDR3 sequence: CASSLEATTWGADTQYF. CDR3 DNA: TGTGCCAGCAGCTTAGAGGCTACTACCTGGGGGGCCGATACGCAGTATTTT.

V usage is TRBV5-1 and J usage is TRBJ1-2; D possibly corresponds to TRBD1 (6 bases). The germline gives CDR1 SGHRS, CDR2 YFSETQ. This CDR3 region has 16 residues. Trimming took off 6 bases at V and 3 bases at J, with 21 bases between the two ends. The CDR3 protein is CASTLGLTGNHYGYTF. The CDR3 nucleotides are TGCGCCAGCACCCTTGGTCTGACAGGCAACCACTATGGCTACACCTTC.

There are many counts of this clonotype. The rearrangement joins TRBV7-3 to TRBJ2-1; possible D gene TRBD1, 6 bases. The CDR3 is 15 amino acids. The V gene's germline CDR1 is SGHTA and CDR2 FQGTGA. V lost 2 bases and J 5 bases, leaving 13 bases between the germline ends. The CDR3 DNA sequence: TGTGCCAGCAGCTTAGGCCAAGGGGGTGACAATGAGCAGTTCTTC. Translation: CASSLGQGGDNEQFF.

The V and J genes are TRBV10-3 and TRBJ1-1; D gene unclear. The CDR3 has 12 amino acids. Trimming cost V 3 bases and J 8 bases, with 10 bases left between them. Germline V gene sequence: CDR1 ENHRY, CDR2 SYGVKD. Here the CDR3 reads CAISERPTEAFF. CDR3 in DNA: TGTGCCATCAGTGAACGTCCAACGGAAGCTTTCTTT.

This sequence joins TRBV18 and TRBJ2-7; no clear D gene. V dropped 3 bases and J dropped 1 base, with 7 bases sitting between them. Germline assignment: CDR1 KGHSH and CDR2 LQKENI. The CDR3 has 13 residues. CDR3 DNA sequence: TGTGCCAGCTCACCCTATGGGTCCTACGAGCAGTACGTC. It yields the protein CASSPYGSYEQYV.

This clonotype occurred many times. The rearrangement links TRBV4-1 to TRBJ2-7; TRBD2 matches at 11 bases. J gave up 2 bases and V 5 bases, and 5 bases lay outside the gene matches. This CDR3 comprises 15 residues. The germline CDR1 and CDR2 sequences are MGHRA and YSYEKL. CDR3 loop: CASSERLAGTYEQYF. The DNA of the CDR3 is TGCGCCAGCAGCGAAAGACTAGCGGGGACCTACGAGCAGTACTTC.

The chain couples TRBV20-1 to TRBJ1-4; TRBD1 aligns across 9 bases. The CDR3 totals 20 residues. Germline assignment: CDR1 DFQATT and CDR2 SNEGSKA (reference sequence). Trimming removed 0 bases from V and 6 bases from J; junction bases left unmatched: 20. The CDR3 is CSAREKPGQGPLARYEKLFF. For the CDR3, the DNA is TGCAGTGCTAGAGAAAAACCGGGACAGGGTCCCCTGGCGCGTTATGAAAAACTGTTTTTT.

There are many counts of this clonotype. The rearrangement links TRBV7-6 to TRBJ2-7; 9 positions match TRBD2. The CDR3 has 14 residues. Looked up from germline, CDR1 is SGHVS and CDR2 is FNYEAQ. V dropped 5 bases and J dropped 7; count of bases not matched to a gene: 9. Written as DNA, the CDR3 is TGTGCCAGCAGCCCCCAAGGGCTAGCGGGGGAGCAGTACTTC. It yields the protein CASSPQGLAGEQYF.

In its sample, this clonotype was seen a few times. The chain combines TRBV9 with TRBJ2-3; no clear D gene. The V end was cut by 4 bases, the J end by 3 bases, with 6 bases between. Germline V gene sequence: CDR1 SGDLS, CDR2 YYNGEE. The CDR3 spans 12 residues. The DNA for the CDR3 is TGTGCCAGCAGCTCACAGACAGATACGCAGTATTTT. This sequence encodes CASSSQTDTQYF.

The chain carries TRBV12-3 or TRBV12-4 and TRBJ2-2; TRBD1 might be the D (6 bases). The V end was cut by 6 bases, the J end by 6 bases, with 11 bases between. The CDR3 is 13 residues long. In DNA, the CDR3 is TGTGCCAGCAGCCGGGCAGGGGCCGGGGAGCTGTTTTTT. Its translation is CASSRAGAGELFF.

This clonotype was seen a handful of times. The J gene is TRBJ2-7, the V gene TRBV10-1; 7 nucleotides match TRBD1. The V and J ends lost 8 bases and 6 bases, in that order; junction bases with no gene match: 7. Germline lookup yields CDR1 WNHNN and CDR2 SYGVQD (reference sequence). The CDR3 extends over 12 amino acids. The CDR3 region has the DNA TGCGCCAGCCCCGGGACAGTTCTCGAGCAGTACGTC. Amino acids: CASPGTVLEQYV.

The J gene is TRBJ1-6, the V gene TRBV19; 12 nucleotides line up with TRBD1. The CDR3 is 15 amino acids. V trimming: 3 bases; J trimming: 8 bases; junction bases outside the gene matches: 2. Germline CDR1 LNHDA, CDR2 SQIVND (reference sequence). The CDR3, as DNA: TGTGCCAGTAGTATCGGGACAGGGGGCTATTCACCCCTCCACTTT. This codes for CASSIGTGGYSPLHF.

DNA of the CDR3: TGTGCCAGCAGTCGGAGCGGGGTCACAGATACGCAGTATTTT. It codes for CASSRSGVTDTQYF. The chain combines TRBV2 with TRBJ2-3; 7 bases map to TRBD2. V lost 5 bases to trimming and J lost 2 bases; unmatched junction nucleotides: 4. The CDR3 runs to 14 residues. Germline V gives CDR1 SNHLY, CDR2 FYNNEI.

This clonotype was picked up many times. The rearrangement joins TRBV7-6 to TRBJ2-5; 7 nucleotides align to TRBD1. The CDR3 has 15 residues. The junction had 8 bases not matched to a gene; V was cut back by 5 bases and J by 2 bases. CDR1 and CDR2 (germline): SGHVS, FNYEAQ. CDR3 in DNA: TGTGCCAGCAGCCTCTCACCGGGACAGCAAGAGACCCAGTACTTC. Translation: CASSLSPGQQETQYF.

The J gene is TRBJ2-3, the V gene TRBV20-1; TRBD1 matches 8 bases. The V segment lost 8 bases and the J segment 1 base; nucleotides outside the gene matches: 11. The CDR3 runs 15 residues. Per the germline V gene, CDR1 is DFQATT and CDR2 is SNEGSKA (reference sequence). The CDR3 sequence: CSSNQGAWGTDTQYF. The CDR3 nucleotides are TGCAGTTCGAACCAGGGGGCTTGGGGCACAGATACGCAGTATTTT.

This clonotype was counted a few times. The V gene is TRBV20-1, the J gene TRBJ2-3, with D unclear. V dropped 5 bases and J dropped 6 bases, with 15 bases sitting between them. This CDR3 region has 13 residues. Germline V gives CDR1 DFQATT, CDR2 SNEGSKA (reference sequence). DNA of the CDR3: TGCAGTGCTCCACAGCTGGCATGGGATACGCAGTATTTT. This codes for CSAPQLAWDTQYF.

This clonotype was recorded a few times. V is TRBV20-1 and J is TRBJ2-7, with D maybe TRBD1 (5 bases). The CDR3 has 14 amino acids. The germline V and J ends were trimmed by 4 bases and 5 bases, with 18 bases remaining between them. Germline V lookup: CDR1 DFQATT, CDR2 SNEGSKA (reference sequence). The CDR3 here is CSATPIQGDDEQYF. CDR3 DNA sequence: TGCAGTGCTACCCCCATCCAGGGTGACGACGAGCAGTACTTC.

This clonotype occurred a few times. The chain couples TRBV4-2 to TRBJ1-2, with D unresolved. The CDR3 spans 14 residues. Trimming left V 2 bases short and J 2 bases short, with 9 bases between. Germline V CDR1 and CDR2: LGHNA, YNFKEQ. The CDR3 DNA is TGTGCCAGCAGCCAAAGGCTCGGGAACTATGGCTACACCTTC. The encoded protein is CASSQRLGNYGYTF.

There are many counts of this clonotype. V gene TRBV6-2 or TRBV6-3 combines with J gene TRBJ1-5; weak D call: TRBD1 (5 bases). V gave up 5 bases and J gave up 7 bases, with 12 bases separating them. Germline V gene sequence: CDR1 MNHEY, CDR2 SVGEGT. This CDR3 is 13 amino acids long. CDR3 protein: CASSQSRDQPQHF. The CDR3 bases are TGTGCCAGCAGTCAGTCCAGGGACCAGCCCCAGCATTTT.